One sample yielded the 6 T cell receptor beta chains listed below, sequenced in a study of cytomegalovirus exposure and HLA in healthy donors. The PCR made use of 60 Vbeta and 13 Jbeta primers. The assay was immunoSEQ multiplex PCR, and TCRdb's table has in-frame clones only and misses some. The sample shows roughly 160,000 clones, around four fifths of them seen only once. The sequenced sample consisted of PBMCs. Every receptor here comes from a woman aged 50 to 60 in good health and CMV-seropositive.

The chain combines TRBV2 with TRBJ2-3, with 11 bases lining up with TRBD2. This CDR3 is 20 amino acids long. The V gene end was trimmed by 6 bases and the J gene end by 2 bases; junction bases not matched to a gene: 19. Germline loops: CDR1 SNHLY, CDR2 FYNNEI. In DNA, the CDR3 is TGTGCCAGCAGCGTTACCTTCCCGGGGACTAGCGGAAAACTCACAGATACGCAGTATTTT. Protein sequence: CASSVTFPGTSGKLTDTQYF. Based on the CDR3 plus reference TRBV2 and TRBJ2-3, the full variable domain is EPEVTQTPSHQVTQMGQEVILRCVPISNHLYFYWYRQILGQKVEFLVSFYNNEISEKSEIFDDQFSVERPDGSNFTLKIRSTKLEDSAMYFCASSVTFPGTSGKLTDTQYFGPGTRLTVL.

This sequence joins TRBV7-2 and TRBJ2-7, with D unresolved. The CDR3 extends over 13 amino acids. Germline V gene lookup returns CDR1 SGHTA and CDR2 FQGNSA. V was shortened by 1 base and J by 6 bases, with 10 bases between the two germline ends. CDR3 DNA sequence: TGTGCCAGCAGCTTAGTTCTCCTAGGCGAGCAGTACTTC. Translation gives CASSLVLLGEQYF.

The chain has TRBV11-3 and TRBJ2-1, with D uncertain. The CDR3 sequence is 13 residues long. Germline V gene data show CDR1 as SGHNT and CDR2 as YENEEA. V shed 5 bases and J shed 4 bases, with 9 bases lying between them. The CDR3 is CASSSSRYNEQFF. The CDR3 nucleotides are TGTGCCAGCAGCAGCTCGCGGTACAATGAGCAGTTCTTC. Based on the CDR3 plus reference TRBV11-3 and TRBJ2-1, the full variable domain is EAGVVQSPRYKIIEKKQPVAFWCNPISGHNTLYWYLQNLGQGPELLIRYENEEAVDDSQLPKDRFSAERLKGVDSTLKIQPAELGDSAVYLCASSSSRYNEQFFGPGTRLTVL.

The V and J genes are TRBV5-1 and TRBJ2-1; a weak D match, TRBD2 (6 bases). Deletions cut 3 bases from V and 0 bases from J, with 13 bases between. The germline V gene encodes CDR1 SGHRS and CDR2 YFSETQ. CDR3 length equals 16 residues. The CDR3 is CASSSNSGSSYNEQFF. The CDR3 coding sequence is TGCGCCAGCAGCTCGAACTCCGGGAGCTCCTACAATGAGCAGTTCTTC.

This chain links TRBV5-1 with TRBJ2-6; 8 nucleotides agree with TRBD1. CDR3 length equals 18 residues. Germline trimming cut 6 bases from V and 2 bases from J; bases unmatched to any gene: 13. Germline lookup yields CDR1 SGHRS and CDR2 YFSETQ. The CDR3 coding sequence is TGCGCCAGCACCTTCGGGGACAGGAAGGGAGCTGGGGCCAACGTCCTGACTTTC. Protein product: CASTFGDRKGAGANVLTF.

This chain joins TRBV2 and TRBJ1-3; D gene uncertain. Germline assignment: CDR1 SNHLY and CDR2 FYNNEI. The CDR3 sequence is 15 residues long. The germline V and J ends were trimmed by 4 bases and 1 base, with 11 bases remaining between them. The CDR3 DNA sequence: TGTGCCAGCAGTGGGACCGGACTGTCTGGAAACACCATATATTTT. The encoded protein is CASSGTGLSGNTIYF. Complete variable domain (other parts from reference TRBV2 and TRBJ1-3): EPEVTQTPSHQVTQMGQEVILRCVPISNHLYFYWYRQILGQKVEFLVSFYNNEISEKSEIFDDQFSVERPDGSNFTLKIRSTKLEDSAMYFCASSGTGLSGNTIYFGEGSWLTVV.